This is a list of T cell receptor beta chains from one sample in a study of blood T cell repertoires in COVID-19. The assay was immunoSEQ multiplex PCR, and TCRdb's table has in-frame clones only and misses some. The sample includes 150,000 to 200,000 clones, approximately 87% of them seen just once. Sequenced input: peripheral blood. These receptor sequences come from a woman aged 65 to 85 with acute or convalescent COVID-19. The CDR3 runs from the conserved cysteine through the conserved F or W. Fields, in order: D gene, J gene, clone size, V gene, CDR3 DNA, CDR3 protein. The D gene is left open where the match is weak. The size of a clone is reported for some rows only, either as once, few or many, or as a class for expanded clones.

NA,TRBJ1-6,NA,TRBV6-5,TGTGCCAGCAGTTACACGGATAATTCACCCCTCCACTTT,CASSYTDNSPLHF
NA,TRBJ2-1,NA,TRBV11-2,TGTGCCAGCAGCTTAGATCGGGGGTCCTACAATGAGCAGTTCTTC,CASSLDRGSYNEQFF
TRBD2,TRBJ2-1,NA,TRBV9,TGTGCCAGCAGCGTACTAGCGGGGGGGATTTCCTACAATGAGCAGTTCTTC,CASSVLAGGISYNEQFF
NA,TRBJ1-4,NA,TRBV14,TGTGCCAGCAGCCTAAACCAGGGTCTCGCTAATGAAAAACTGTTTTTT,CASSLNQGLANEKLFF
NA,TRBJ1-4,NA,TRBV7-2,TGTGCCAGCAGCTCCTCCCCGAGCACTAATGAAAAACTGTTTTTT,CASSSSPSTNEKLFF
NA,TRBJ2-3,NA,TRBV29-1,TGCAGCGTTGAAGCGCGGGGTCATCCTACAGATACGCAGTATTTT,CSVEARGHPTDTQYF
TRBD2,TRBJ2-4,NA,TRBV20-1,TGCAGTGCTAGTTCCGGGACTAGCGACAGAAACATTCAGTACTTC,CSASSGTSDRNIQYF
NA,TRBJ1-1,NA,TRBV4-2,TGTGCCAGCAGCCAAGACCCCCTGGGCAGGGGAAATTACTTGAACACTGAAGCTTTCTTT,CASSQDPLGRGNYLNTEAFF
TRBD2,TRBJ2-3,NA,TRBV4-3,TGCGCCAGCAGCCAAGATTGGCTAGCGGGGGGGCAGGGTACGCAGTATTTT,CASSQDWLAGGQGTQYF
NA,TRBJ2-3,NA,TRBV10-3,TGTGCACTCTCCGGTCAGGGTGGGAGCACAGATACGCAGTATTTT,CALSGQGGSTDTQYF
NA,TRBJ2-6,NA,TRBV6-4,TGTGCCAGCAGTGACCCTCGAAGTCCAGGGCTCGCATCTGGGGCCAACGTCCTGACTTTC,CASSDPRSPGLASGANVLTF
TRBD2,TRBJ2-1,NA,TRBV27,TGTGCCAGCAGTATGGGGACTAGCAGGTACAATGAGCAGTTCTTC,CASSMGTSRYNEQFF
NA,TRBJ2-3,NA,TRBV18,TGTGCCAGCTCACCACAATCTAGCACAGATACGCAGTATTTT,CASSPQSSTDTQYF
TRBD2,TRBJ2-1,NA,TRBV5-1,TGCGCCAGCAGCTTCCCATTAGCGGGAGCGGACAATGAGCAGTTCTTC,CASSFPLAGADNEQFF
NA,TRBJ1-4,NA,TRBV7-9,TGTGCCAGCAGCGACTCACTACGGGGGACTGAAAAACTGTTTTTT,CASSDSLRGTEKLFF
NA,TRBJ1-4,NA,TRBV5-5,TGTGCCAGCAGCTACACAGGGTCGGCTAATGAAAAACTGTTTTTT,CASSYTGSANEKLFF
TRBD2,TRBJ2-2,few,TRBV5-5,TGTGCCAGCAGCCCGGGACTAGCGGGAGCCGGGGAGCTGTTTTTT,CASSPGLAGAGELFF
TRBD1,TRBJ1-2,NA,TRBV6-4,TGTGCCAGCAGTGGACAGGGGACGAAAGGCTACACCTTC,CASSGQGTKGYTF
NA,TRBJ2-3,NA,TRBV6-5,TGTGCCAGCACCGAGACAGATACGCAGTATTTT,CASTETDTQYF
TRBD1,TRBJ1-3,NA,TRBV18,TGTGCCAGCTCACCTCAGGGGGCTGGAAACACCATATATTTT,CASSPQGAGNTIYF
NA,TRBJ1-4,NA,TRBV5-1,TGCGCCAGCAGCTTGGTCCCTACGGGACATGTTGATGAAAAACTGTTTTTT,CASSLVPTGHVDEKLFF
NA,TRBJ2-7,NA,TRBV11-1,TGTGCCAGCAGCCTGCGGGGGCCGGCCTACGAGCAGTACTTC,CASSLRGPAYEQYF
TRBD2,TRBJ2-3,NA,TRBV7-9,TGTGCCAGCAGCCCACAACTAGCGGGGGGCCACGGTACGCAGTATTTT,CASSPQLAGGHGTQYF
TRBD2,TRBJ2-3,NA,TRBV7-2,TGCGCCAGCAGCGCCCGGACTAGCGGGAGGGTGGATACGCAGTATTTT,CASSARTSGRVDTQYF
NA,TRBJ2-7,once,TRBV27,TGTGCCAGCTCAGCAGGTGTGGGCTCCTACGAGCAGTACTTC,CASSAGVGSYEQYF
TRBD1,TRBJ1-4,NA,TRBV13,TGTGCCAGCAGCGGTCGACAGGGATCTAATGAAAAACTGTTTTTT,CASSGRQGSNEKLFF
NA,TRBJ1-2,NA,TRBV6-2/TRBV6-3,TGTGCCAGCAGTTACGGGGGCATCTACTATGGCTACACCTTC,CASSYGGIYYGYTF
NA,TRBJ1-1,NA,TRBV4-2,TGTGCCAGCAGCCAAGGAAGGCTGGGCGGGGAAGCTTTCTTT,CASSQGRLGGEAFF
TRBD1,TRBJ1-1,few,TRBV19,TGTGCCAGTACCCAATCCCCGGGACAGTTTGAAGCTTTCTTT,CASTQSPGQFEAFF
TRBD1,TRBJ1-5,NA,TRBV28,TGTGCCAGCAGTCTTGGCTGGTTGGACAGGGGTCCCCATCAGCCCCAGCATTTT,CASSLGWLDRGPHQPQHF
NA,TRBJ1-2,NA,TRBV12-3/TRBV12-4,TGTGCCAGCATTGGTTGGGACTTCGATGGCTACACCTTC,CASIGWDFDGYTF
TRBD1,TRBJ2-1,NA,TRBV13,TGTGCCAGCAGCGAAATACTCAGTCCGACAGGGGGCCTTCAAAATGAGCAGTTCTTC,CASSEILSPTGGLQNEQFF
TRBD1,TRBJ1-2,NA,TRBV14,TGTGCCAGCAGCCAAGGGACAGGGATTGGTGGCTACACCTTC,CASSQGTGIGGYTF
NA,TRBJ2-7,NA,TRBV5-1,TGCGCCAGCAGCTTGGTCCAGGGCGCCTACGAGCAGTACTTC,CASSLVQGAYEQYF
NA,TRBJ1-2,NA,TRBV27,TGTGCCAGCAAACGGTCGGGGGCGGGAGGGAGTGGCTACACCTTC,CASKRSGAGGSGYTF
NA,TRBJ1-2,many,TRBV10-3,TGTGCCATCAGTGAACCCGGGTCTGGCTACACCTTC,CAISEPGSGYTF
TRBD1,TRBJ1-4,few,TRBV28,TGTGCCAGCAGTGAAACCGGGACAGGGGGTGAAAAACTGTTTTTT,CASSETGTGGEKLFF
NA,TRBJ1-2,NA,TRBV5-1,TGCGCCAGCAGCCGTGACAGGACGATTGGCTACACCTTC,CASSRDRTIGYTF
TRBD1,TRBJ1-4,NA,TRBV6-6,TGTGCCACGACAGCCAGGACAGGGAATGAAAAACTGTTTTTT,CATTARTGNEKLFF
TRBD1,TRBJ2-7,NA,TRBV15,TGTGCCACCAGCAGAGATAGTGGGACAGGGTTCTACGAGCAGTACTTC,CATSRDSGTGFYEQYF
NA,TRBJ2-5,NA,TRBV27,TGTGCCAGCAGTCTGGGCCCCGGCCAAGAGACCCAGTACTTC,CASSLGPGQETQYF
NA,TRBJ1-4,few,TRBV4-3,TGCGCCAGCAGCCAAGATCTACTAATCGGGGGAGAGGATGAAAAACTGTTTTTT,CASSQDLLIGGEDEKLFF
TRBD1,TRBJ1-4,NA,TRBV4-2,TGTGCCAGCAGCCCCCGGGACAGGGGTGAAAAACTGTTTTTT,CASSPRDRGEKLFF
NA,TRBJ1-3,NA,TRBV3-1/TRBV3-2,TGTGCCAGCAGCCAAAAAACAGGTTGGGCGAACACCATATATTTT,CASSQKTGWANTIYF
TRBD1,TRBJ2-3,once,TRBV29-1,TGCAGCGTTGCGGACGGGACAGGGGGCACAGATACGCAGTATTTT,CSVADGTGGTDTQYF
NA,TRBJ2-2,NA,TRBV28,TGTGCCAGCAAGGCGGTTCCCGGGGAGCTGTTTTTT,CASKAVPGELFF
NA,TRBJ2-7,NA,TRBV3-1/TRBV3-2,TGTGCCAGCAGCCAATCCGTAAAGCAGTACTTC,CASSQSVKQYF
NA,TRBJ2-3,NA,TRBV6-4,TGTGCCAGCAGTGAAGGGGGGGCCACAGATACGCAGTATTTT,CASSEGGATDTQYF
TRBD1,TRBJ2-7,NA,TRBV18,TGTGCCAGCTCAGCGACAGGGTCCGAGCAGTACTTC,CASSATGSEQYF
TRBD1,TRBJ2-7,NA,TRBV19,TGTGCCAGTTCGCGAAGTACAGGGGCAGAGACCTACGAGCAGTACTTC,CASSRSTGAETYEQYF
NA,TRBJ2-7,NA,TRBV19,TGTGCCAGTAGTATAGATCTCGGAGTCTACGAGCAGTACTTC,CASSIDLGVYEQYF
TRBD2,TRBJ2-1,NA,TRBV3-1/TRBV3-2,TGTGCCAGCAGCCATGCCCCGGGACTAGCGGGAGGTTTTTACAATGAGCAGTTCTTC,CASSHAPGLAGGFYNEQFF
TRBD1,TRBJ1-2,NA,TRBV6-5,TGTGCCAGCAGGGGAACAGGGGACTATGGCTACACCTTC,CASRGTGDYGYTF
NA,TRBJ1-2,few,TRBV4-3,TGCGCCAGCAGCCAAGAGCGCGGTTCTGGTGGCTACACCTTC,CASSQERGSGGYTF
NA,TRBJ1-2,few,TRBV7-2,TGTGCCAGCAGCTTAGCCGTTTTGGAAGGGAGTGGATTCTATGGCTACACCTTC,CASSLAVLEGSGFYGYTF
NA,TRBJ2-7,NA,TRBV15,TGTGCCACCAGCAGAGATTTACAGGTGCCCTACGAGCAGTACTTC,CATSRDLQVPYEQYF
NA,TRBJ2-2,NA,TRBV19,TGTGCCAGTAGTGTGGGGGGGAACACCGGGGAGCTGTTTTTT,CASSVGGNTGELFF
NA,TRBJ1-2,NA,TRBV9,TGTGCCAGCAGCGTAGGATTGACAGGAAACTATGGCTACACCTTC,CASSVGLTGNYGYTF